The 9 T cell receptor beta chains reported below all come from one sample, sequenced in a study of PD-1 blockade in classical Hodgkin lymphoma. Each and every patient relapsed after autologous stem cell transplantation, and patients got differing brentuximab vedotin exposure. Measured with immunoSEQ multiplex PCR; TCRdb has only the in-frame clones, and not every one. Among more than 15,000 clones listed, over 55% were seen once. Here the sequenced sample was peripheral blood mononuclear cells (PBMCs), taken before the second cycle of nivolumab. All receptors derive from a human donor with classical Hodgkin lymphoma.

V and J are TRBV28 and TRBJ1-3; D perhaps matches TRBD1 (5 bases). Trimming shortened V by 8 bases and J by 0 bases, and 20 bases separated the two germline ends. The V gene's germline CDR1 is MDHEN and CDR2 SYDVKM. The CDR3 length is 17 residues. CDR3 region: CASVPGGWNLSGNTIYF. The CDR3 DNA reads TGTGCCAGCGTGCCGGGGGGGTGGAACCTCTCTGGAAACACCATATATTTT.

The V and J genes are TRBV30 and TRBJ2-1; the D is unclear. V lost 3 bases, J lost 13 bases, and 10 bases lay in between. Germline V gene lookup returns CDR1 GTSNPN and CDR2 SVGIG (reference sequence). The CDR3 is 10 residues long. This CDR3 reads CAWSAGVQFF. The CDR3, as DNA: TGTGCCTGGAGCGCAGGTGTCCAGTTCTTC.

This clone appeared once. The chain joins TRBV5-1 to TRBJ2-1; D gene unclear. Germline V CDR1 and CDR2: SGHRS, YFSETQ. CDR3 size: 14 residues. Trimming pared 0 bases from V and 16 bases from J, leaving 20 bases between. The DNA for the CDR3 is TGCGCCAGCAGCTTGGCGTGGAAGATTAATCATCTTTTCTTC. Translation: CASSLAWKINHLFF. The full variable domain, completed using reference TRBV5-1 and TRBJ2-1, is KAGVTQTPRYLIKTRGQQVTLSCSPISGHRSVSWYQQTPGQGLQFLFEYFSETQRNKGNFPGRFSGRQFSNSRSEMNVSTLELGDSALYLCASSLAWKINHLFFGPGTRLTVL.

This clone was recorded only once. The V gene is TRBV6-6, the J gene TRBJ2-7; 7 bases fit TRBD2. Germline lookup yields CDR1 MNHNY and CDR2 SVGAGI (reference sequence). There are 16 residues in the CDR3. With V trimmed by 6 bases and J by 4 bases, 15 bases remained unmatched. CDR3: CASSKSPVAGVYEQYF. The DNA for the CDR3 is TGTGCCAGCAGCAAATCCCCGGTGGCGGGAGTGTACGAGCAGTACTTC.

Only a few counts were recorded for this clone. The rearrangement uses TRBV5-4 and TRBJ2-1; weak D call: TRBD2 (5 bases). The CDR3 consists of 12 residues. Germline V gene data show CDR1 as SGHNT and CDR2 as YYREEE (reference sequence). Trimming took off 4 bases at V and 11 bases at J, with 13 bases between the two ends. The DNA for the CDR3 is TGTGCCAGCAGCATGGGCAGCGGCAAGCAGTTCTTC. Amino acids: CASSMGSGKQFF.

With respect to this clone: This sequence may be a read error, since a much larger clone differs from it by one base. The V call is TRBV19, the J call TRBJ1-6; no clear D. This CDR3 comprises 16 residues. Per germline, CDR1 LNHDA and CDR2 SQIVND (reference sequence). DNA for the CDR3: TGTGCCAGTAGTATCCAGGCGAACTCCTATAATTCACTCCTCCACTTT. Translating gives CASSIQANSYNSLLHF.

CDR3 sequence reads: CASRLGPGQVHNEQFF. DNA of the CDR3: TGTGCCAGCAGGTTAGGACCGGGACAGGTTCACAATGAGCAGTTCTTC. This rearrangement joins TRBV27 to TRBJ2-1; TRBD1 matches at 8 bases. The CDR3 has 16 residues. Germline CDR1 MNHEY, CDR2 SMNVEV (reference sequence). Losses at the gene ends were 6 bases for V and 5 bases for J; bases not matched to a gene: 12.

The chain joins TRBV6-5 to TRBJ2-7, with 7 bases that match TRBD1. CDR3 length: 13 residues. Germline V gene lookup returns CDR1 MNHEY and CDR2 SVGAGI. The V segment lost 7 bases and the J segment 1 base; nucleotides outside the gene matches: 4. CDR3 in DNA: TGTGCCAGCACTTTGACAGGGTCCTACGAGCAGTACTTC. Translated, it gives CASTLTGSYEQYF.

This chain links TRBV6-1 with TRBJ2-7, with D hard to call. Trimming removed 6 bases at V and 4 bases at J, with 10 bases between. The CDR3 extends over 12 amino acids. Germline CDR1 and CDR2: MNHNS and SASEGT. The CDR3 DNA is TGTGCCAGCAGCCTGGACGGGTACGAGCAGTACTTC. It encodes CASSLDGYEQYF.